The following is a TCR beta chain sequence with its context. Its target antigen remains unknown. Nothing much larger sits one base from this clone, and base qualities are not available. Each collaborating institution followed its own protocols to collect whole blood in K2EDTA tubes. Collaborator samples were shipped for TCRbeta analysis as frozen whole blood, isolated PBMCs, or DNA extracted from either sample type. The junction carries 19 bases between V and J, which are trimmed by 8 bases and 3 bases respectively. The CDR3 runs 15 residues from the cysteine to the phenylalanine. Of all the DNA, just the CDR3 is kept, 45 bases in frame from base 1. The germline V gene (reference sequence) gives CDR1 as MNHEY and CDR2 as SMNVEV. The entry originates in a study of blood T cell repertoires in COVID-19 (TCRdb year 2020). Describing the broader study: Samples from collaborators originated in the United States, Italy and Spain and spanned both the acute and convalescent phases of COVID-19. A freely available public database, intended as a resource for researchers studying the immune response to SARS-CoV-2, is where the repertoires were released. Where available, HLA class I and class II types were taken from metadata supplied by the sample provider and were not determined by assay-based typing. The prospective study material was composed of cDNA or gDNA derived from T cells, B-cell-depleted T cells, or PBMCs. The sample metadata nearly always contained a de-identified subject ID, COVID-19 status, age in years and sex. The dataset comprised deeply sampled blood TCRbeta repertoires from subjects exposed to, actively infected with, or recovered from COVID-19. The samples were drawn from the first 160 participants of the ongoing ImmuneRACE study and from 950 to 1,500 subjects provided by 6 global collaborators.

TCRbeta CDR3 regions were amplified from genomic DNA using the immunoSEQ Assay, a bias-controlled multiplex PCR. In the paper's pipeline: Within the assay, amplification of reference gene primers was used to estimate how many nucleated cells each sample contained. To quantify the absolute abundance of each unique TCRbeta CDR3 rearrangement, sequence reads were collapsed and filtered. For each sample, productive Simpson clonality was calculated as the square root of Simpson's diversity index over productive rearrangements. The source is immuneACCESS, and TCRdb retained only in-frame sequences with V and J called. Part of the clones is not carried over; for the studies checked, unresolved V genes explain less than half of this, and the remainder is unexplained. From that table come the V and J calls and clone size; the DNA was used to work out D and trimming. A total of about half a million clones appear in this sample, approximately 85% of them only once. The ten most abundant clones make up approximately 3% of the sample.

Results and caveats for the whole study, not just this receptor: How much clinical and demographic metadata was included differed by source and by participant, and the metadata was provided uncurated.

The source material was peripheral blood. This clonotype was obtained from a human donor in a cohort sampled during active COVID-19. Rearrangement joined TRBV27 to TRBJ1-1, and the D gene may be TRBD1, 5 bases matching. CDR3 protein: CASFLSRASYTEAFF. The nucleotides are TGTGCCAGCTTTTTGAGCAGGGCCTCTTACACTGAAGCTTTCTTT.